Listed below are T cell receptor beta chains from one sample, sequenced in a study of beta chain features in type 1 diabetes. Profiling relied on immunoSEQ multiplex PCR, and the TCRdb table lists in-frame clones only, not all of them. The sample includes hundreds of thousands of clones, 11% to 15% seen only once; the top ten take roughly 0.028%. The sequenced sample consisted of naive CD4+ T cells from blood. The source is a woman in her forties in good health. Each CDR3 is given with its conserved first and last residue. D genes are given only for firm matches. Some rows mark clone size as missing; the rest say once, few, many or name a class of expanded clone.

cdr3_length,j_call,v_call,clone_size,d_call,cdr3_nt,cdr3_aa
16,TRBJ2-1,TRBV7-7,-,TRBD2,TGTGCCAGCAGCATCGGGGGAGGGCCTGGGACGGATGAGCAGTTCTTC,CASSIGGGPGTDEQFF
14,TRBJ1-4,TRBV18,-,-,TGTGCCAGCTCAGAATTGGCCTTTGGTGAAAAACTGTTTTTT,CASSELAFGEKLFF
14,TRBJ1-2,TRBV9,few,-,TGTGCCAGCAGCGTAGACAGGGCCAACGGTGGCTACACCTTC,CASSVDRANGGYTF
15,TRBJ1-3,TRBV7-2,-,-,TGTGCCAGCAGCTTAGGGGGAGTCTCTGGAAACACCATATATTTT,CASSLGGVSGNTIYF
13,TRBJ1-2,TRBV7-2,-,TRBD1,TGTGCCAGCAGCCCAGGGACAGGGTATGGCTACACCTTC,CASSPGTGYGYTF
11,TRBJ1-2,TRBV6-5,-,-,TGTGCCAGCAGTTATTGGGGCGGCTACACCTTC,CASSYWGGYTF
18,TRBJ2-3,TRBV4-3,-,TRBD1,TGCGCCAGCAGCCGTCAGGTGGGGCTGGGACAGGGAACAGATACGCAGTATTTT,CASSRQVGLGQGTDTQYF
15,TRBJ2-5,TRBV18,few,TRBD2,TGTGCCAGCTCACCATCGGATCCACTAGCGGGGACCCAGTACTTC,CASSPSDPLAGTQYF
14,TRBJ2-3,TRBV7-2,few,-,TGTGCCAGCAGCCCGTCCGGGGGGCCAGATACGCAGTATTTT,CASSPSGGPDTQYF
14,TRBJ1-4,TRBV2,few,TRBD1,TGTGCCAGCAGTAAGGACAGGGGGGATGAAAAACTGTTTTTT,CASSKDRGDEKLFF
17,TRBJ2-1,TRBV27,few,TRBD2,TGTGCCAGCAGTTTATCTCTACCCGCGGGGGACTACAATGAGCAGTTCTTC,CASSLSLPAGDYNEQFF
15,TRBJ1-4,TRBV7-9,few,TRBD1,TGTGCCAGCAGCTCCTACAGGGACAGCCGGGAAAAACTGTTTTTT,CASSSYRDSREKLFF
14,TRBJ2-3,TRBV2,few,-,TGTGCCAGCACCCGGGACATATTCACAGATACGCAGTATTTT,CASTRDIFTDTQYF
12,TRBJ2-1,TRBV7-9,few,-,TGTGCCAGCAGCTGGCATAAGTATGAGCAGTTCTTC,CASSWHKYEQFF
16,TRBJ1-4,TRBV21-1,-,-,TGTGCCAGCAGCAAAGCGAACGGGGCAACTAATGAAAAACTGTTTTTT,CASSKANGATNEKLFF
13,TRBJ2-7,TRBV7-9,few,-,TGTGCCAGCAGCCTTGGCGGGCCCTACGAGCAGTACTTC,CASSLGGPYEQYF
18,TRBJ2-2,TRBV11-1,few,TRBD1,TGTGCCAGCAGGTCCCCTCAGACCGGGACAGCGAACACCGGGGAGCTGTTTTTT,CASRSPQTGTANTGELFF
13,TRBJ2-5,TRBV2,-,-,TGTGCCACCAGAGGGGAACCTACGGAGACCCAGTACTTC,CATRGEPTETQYF
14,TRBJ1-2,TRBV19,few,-,TGTGCCAGTAGTGACCGGGTCGAGCGCTATGGCTACACCTTC,CASSDRVERYGYTF
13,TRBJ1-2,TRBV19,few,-,TGTGCCAGTAGGACGGACAGCCTGGATGGCTACACCTTC,CASRTDSLDGYTF
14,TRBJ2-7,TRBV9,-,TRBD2,TGTGCCAGCAGCCGCGGGGGAGCATCCTACGAGCAGTACTTC,CASSRGGASYEQYF
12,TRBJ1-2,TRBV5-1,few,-,TGCGCCAGCAGCCCTCTGCAGGATGGCTACACCTTC,CASSPLQDGYTF
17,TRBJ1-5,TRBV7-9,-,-,TGTGCCAGCAGCTTAGCGCTGGGGGCTTTCGGCAATCAGCCCCAGCATTTT,CASSLALGAFGNQPQHF
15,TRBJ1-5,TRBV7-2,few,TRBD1,TGTGCCAGCAGCTTGAACGTACAGGGGACTCAGCCCCAGCATTTT,CASSLNVQGTQPQHF
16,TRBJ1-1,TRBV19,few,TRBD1,TGTGCCAGTAGTATAGCGCCACAGGGGACCCACACTGAAGCTTTCTTT,CASSIAPQGTHTEAFF
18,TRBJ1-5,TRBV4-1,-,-,TGCGCCAGCAGCCAAGGGGGGGCACGAGGGAGGGAATCTCAGCCCCAGCATTTT,CASSQGGARGRESQPQHF
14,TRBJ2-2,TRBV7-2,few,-,TGTGCCAGCAGCTTAGATTTCCAGGGCCGGGAGCTGTTTTTT,CASSLDFQGRELFF
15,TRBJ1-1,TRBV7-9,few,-,TGTGCCAGCAGCTTAGCGGTGGGACACAACACTGAAGCTTTCTTT,CASSLAVGHNTEAFF
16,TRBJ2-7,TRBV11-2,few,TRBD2,TGTGCCAGCAGCCCCTCTGCGGGGGTGGGATCCTACGAGCAGTACTTC,CASSPSAGVGSYEQYF
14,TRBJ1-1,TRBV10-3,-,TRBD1,TGTGCCATCAGTGAGGACAGGGGGAAGACTGAAGCTTTCTTT,CAISEDRGKTEAFF
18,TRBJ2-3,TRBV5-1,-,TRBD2,TGCGCCAGCAGCTTGGTTGTCGGACTAGCGGGGGGCACAGATACGCAGTATTTT,CASSLVVGLAGGTDTQYF
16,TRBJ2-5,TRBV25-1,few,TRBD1,TGTGCCAGCAGTCGGCCCACAGGGGGCCGGGGAGAGACCCAGTACTTC,CASSRPTGGRGETQYF
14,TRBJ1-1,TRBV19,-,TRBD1,TGTGCCAGCGAAAGGGACAGGCGGAACACTGAAGCTTTCTTT,CASERDRRNTEAFF
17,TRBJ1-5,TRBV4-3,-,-,TGCGCCAGCAGCCAAGATCTATCGGTATCCCTCAATCAGCCCCAGCATTTT,CASSQDLSVSLNQPQHF
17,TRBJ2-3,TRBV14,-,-,TGTGCCAGCAGCCATCCGGGGGGCGATTACTACACAGATACGCAGTATTTT,CASSHPGGDYYTDTQYF
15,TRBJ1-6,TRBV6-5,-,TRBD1,TGTGCCAGCAGTTCACTCGGGACAGGGACGTCCCCCCTCCACTTT,CASSSLGTGTSPLHF
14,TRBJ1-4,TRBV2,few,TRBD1,TGTGCCAGCAGCCCGACAGGGGTAAAGGAAAAACTGTTTTTT,CASSPTGVKEKLFF
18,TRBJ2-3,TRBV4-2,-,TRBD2,TGTGCCAGCAGCCAAGATGGAGTGGGAGCGGGGGGGCAAGATACGCAGTATTTT,CASSQDGVGAGGQDTQYF
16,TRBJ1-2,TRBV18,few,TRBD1,TGTGCCAGCTCACCTTCCGGGACAGGGGGAAACTATGGCTACACCTTC,CASSPSGTGGNYGYTF
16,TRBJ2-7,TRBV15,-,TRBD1,TGTGCCACCAGCAGGACCCCGGGACAGGCAACCTACGAGCAGTACTTC,CATSRTPGQATYEQYF
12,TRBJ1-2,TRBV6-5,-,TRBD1,TGTGCCAGCAACGACAGGGGCTATGGCTACACCTTC,CASNDRGYGYTF
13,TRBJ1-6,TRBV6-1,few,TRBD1,TGTGCCAGCAGTGACAGGGGGGACTCACCCCTCCACTTT,CASSDRGDSPLHF
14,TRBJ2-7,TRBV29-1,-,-,TGCAGCGTTGGGGGGGGCAGGGGGCGCGTCGAGCAGTACTTC,CSVGGGRGRVEQYF
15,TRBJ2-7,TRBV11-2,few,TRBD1,TGTGCCAGCAGCTTAGCGGGGACAGGGTTCTACGAGCAGTACTTC,CASSLAGTGFYEQYF
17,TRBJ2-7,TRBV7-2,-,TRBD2,TGTGCCAGCAGCTTAGCCCACCGACTAGCGGGGTCCTACGAGCAGTACTTC,CASSLAHRLAGSYEQYF
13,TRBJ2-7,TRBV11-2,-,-,TGTGCCAGCAGCCGTCGGAGGCGCTACGAGCAGTACTTC,CASSRRRRYEQYF
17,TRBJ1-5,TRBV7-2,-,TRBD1,TGTGCCAGCAGCGCCCGGGACAGGGGAATAGGCAATCAGCCCCAGCATTTT,CASSARDRGIGNQPQHF
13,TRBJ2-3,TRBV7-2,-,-,TGTGCCAGCAGCCTTTCCCCCGCAGATACGCAGTATTTT,CASSLSPADTQYF
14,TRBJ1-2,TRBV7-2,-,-,TGTGCCAGCAGCTTAGCAGGAGCCAACTATGGCTACACCTTC,CASSLAGANYGYTF
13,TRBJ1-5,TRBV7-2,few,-,TGTGCCAGCAGGGGGCAGTGGGATCAGCCCCAGCATTTT,CASRGQWDQPQHF
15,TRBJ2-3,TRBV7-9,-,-,TGTGCCAGCAGCAATCTTGGGGCAAACACAGATACGCAGTATTTT,CASSNLGANTDTQYF
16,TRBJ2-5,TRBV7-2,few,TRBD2,TGTGCCAGCAGCGTTACCTCGGGGCGGGGGGGCGAGACCCAGTACTTC,CASSVTSGRGGETQYF